A selection of T cell receptor beta chains follows, all from one sample in a study of radiation and T cells in renal cell carcinoma. Data came from immunoSEQ multiplex PCR; TCRdb stores just in-frame clones and leaves some out. The table lists approximately 140,000 clones, around four fifths of them singletons. The source material was blood, sampled from a patient whose treatment included radiotherapy and nephrectomy. These receptors came from a woman aged 50 to 60 with renal cell carcinoma. The CDR3 runs from the conserved cysteine through the conserved F or W.

v_call	j_call	cdr3_aa
TRBV5-1	TRBJ2-7	CASSPTISYEQYF
TRBV9	TRBJ2-5	CASSVASGRVETQYF
TRBV5-1	TRBJ1-2	CASSLRRGNNGYTF
TRBV6-5	TRBJ1-6	CADGNLPLHF
TRBV2	TRBJ2-3	CASSLQGADTQYF
TRBV6-1	TRBJ1-3	CAISDPQTRISGNTIYF
TRBV6-5	TRBJ1-3	CASSYSGRTGNTIYF
TRBV7-2	TRBJ1-5	CASSRGLPGNQPQHF
TRBV7-3	TRBJ2-5	CASSVTGLETQYF
TRBV9	TRBJ1-2	CASSADTNYGYTF
TRBV29-1	TRBJ1-3	CSVVSGNTIYF
TRBV9	TRBJ2-6	CASSFFKDRGPGGANVLTF
TRBV5-1	TRBJ1-4	CASSLWDSNEKLFF
TRBV5-4	TRBJ2-3	CASSLPGQGPTDTQYF
TRBV19	TRBJ2-7	CASSTTGVEQYF
TRBV5-4	TRBJ1-5	CASSPKGQPQHF
TRBV18	TRBJ2-1	CASSPRQGNPRVYNEQFF
TRBV4-3	TRBJ2-7	CASSLTRRERSGYEQYF
TRBV19	TRBJ1-2	CASTGDRGNGYTF
TRBV29-1	TRBJ2-3	CSVPLSPSTDTQYF
TRBV14	TRBJ2-7	CASSQLGVYEQYF
TRBV5-5	TRBJ1-1	CASSLDRILEAFF
TRBV6-5	TRBJ2-1	CASSYSLVSYNEQFF
TRBV10-3	TRBJ2-2	CAISPYKDTGELFF
TRBV7-2	TRBJ1-5	CASSLVQGRGNQPQHF